This T cell receptor beta chain was recovered during a study of cytomegalovirus exposure and HLA in healthy donors. Amplification used 60 Vbeta primers and 13 Jbeta primers. Libraries were prepared by immunoSEQ multiplex PCR; TCRdb keeps only in-frame clonotypes and omits some of them. This sample has about 140,000 clones, with more than 60% found just once. As regards this clone: Its antigen is unknown.

Overall study results and limits: Some TCR beta chains (roughly 160 of them) were listed as cytomegalovirus-associated. The authors excluded some V segments, including TRBV6-2 and TRBV6-3, as indistinguishable.

The length of the CDR3 is 15 residues. Germline loops: CDR1 LGHNA, CDR2 YSLEER. V was shortened by 0 bases and J by 1 base, with 9 bases between the two germline ends. Healthy individuals who donated bone marrow served as the donors. J is TRBJ2-5 and V is TRBV4-3, with D unresolved. This receptor was taken from a woman between 50 and 59 years old in good health and CMV-seropositive. The sample comprised PBMCs. This CDR3 reads CASSQDRSSQETQYF. The CDR3 DNA follows: TGCGCCAGCAGCCAAGATAGGAGCAGCCAAGAGACCCAGTACTTC.